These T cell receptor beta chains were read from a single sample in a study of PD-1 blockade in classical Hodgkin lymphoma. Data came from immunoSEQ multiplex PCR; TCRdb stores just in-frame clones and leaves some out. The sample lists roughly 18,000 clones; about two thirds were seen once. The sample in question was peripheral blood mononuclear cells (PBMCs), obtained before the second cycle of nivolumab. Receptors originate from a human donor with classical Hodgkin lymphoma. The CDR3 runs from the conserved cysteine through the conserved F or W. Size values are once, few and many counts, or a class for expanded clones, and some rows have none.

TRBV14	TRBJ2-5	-	CASSHPAGGLWTQYF
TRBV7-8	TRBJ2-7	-	CASSSRLGVVEYEQYF
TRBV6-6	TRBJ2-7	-	CASSYNSGYEQYF
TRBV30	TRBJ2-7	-	CAWSVIGYEQYF
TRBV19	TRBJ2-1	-	CASSLTSGPYNEQFF
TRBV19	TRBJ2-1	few	CASSTRSLNEQFF
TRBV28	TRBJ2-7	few	CASSFADRWTSGDHEQYF
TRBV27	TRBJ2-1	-	CASSLRGFNEQFF
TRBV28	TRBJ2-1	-	CASSLIGGASYNEQFF
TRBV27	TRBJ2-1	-	CASSSPNNEQFF
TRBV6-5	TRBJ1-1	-	CASSYTAEWNTEAFF
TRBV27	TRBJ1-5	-	CASSLSVSQPQHF
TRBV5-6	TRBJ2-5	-	CASSLARQGQETQYF
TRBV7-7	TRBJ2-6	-	CASGGETGANVLTF
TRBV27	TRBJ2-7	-	CASSYAGSYEQYF
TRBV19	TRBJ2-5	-	CASSVGKETQYF
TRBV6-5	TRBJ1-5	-	CASNTGPNQPQHF
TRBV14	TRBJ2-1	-	CASSQELAGLHYNEQFF
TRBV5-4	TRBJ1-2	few	CASSFGGSQGDGYTF
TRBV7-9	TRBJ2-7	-	CASSPGVGLGYEQYF
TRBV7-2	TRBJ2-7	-	CASSPGYEQYF
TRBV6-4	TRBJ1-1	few	CASSDSPGDEAFF
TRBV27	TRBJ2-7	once	CASIEADGAYEQYF
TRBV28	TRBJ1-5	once	CASSMTVNLNRPQHF
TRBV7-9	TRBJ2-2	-	CASSLDDRVAGELFF
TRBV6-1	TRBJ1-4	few	CASGGQGATNEKLFF
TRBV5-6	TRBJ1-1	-	CASNTPPGGTEAFF
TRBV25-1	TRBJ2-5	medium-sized	CASSELAEGYQETQYF
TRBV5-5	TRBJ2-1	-	CASSIDNGLAYNEQFF
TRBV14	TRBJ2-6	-	CASSQDPVFSGANVLTF
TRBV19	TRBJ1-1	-	CASSIDPPRDRVTEAFF
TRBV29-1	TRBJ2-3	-	CSVQGTLSSDTQYF
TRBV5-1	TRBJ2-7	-	CASSLRTGEVYEQYF
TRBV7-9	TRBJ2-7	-	CASSLGTGPYEQYF
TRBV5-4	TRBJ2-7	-	CASSRPGEGAGEQYF
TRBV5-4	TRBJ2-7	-	CASSSDGVGEQYF
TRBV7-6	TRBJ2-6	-	CASSLVGGRLSGANVLTF
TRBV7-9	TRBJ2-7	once	CASSLDSRDEQYF
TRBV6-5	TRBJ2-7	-	CASSYLRLTYEQYF
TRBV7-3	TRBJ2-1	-	CASSFLPGLADNEQFF
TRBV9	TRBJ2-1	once	CVSSVANEYNEQFF
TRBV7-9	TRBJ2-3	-	CASTGPISADTQYF
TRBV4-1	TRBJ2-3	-	CASSRGGADHTDTQYF
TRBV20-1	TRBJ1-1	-	CSAPGFPEAFF
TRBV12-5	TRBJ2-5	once	CASGFAGTETQYF
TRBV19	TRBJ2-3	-	CASKQPGQGAWDTQYF
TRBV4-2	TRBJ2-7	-	CASSPSAQGPEQYF
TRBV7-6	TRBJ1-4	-	CASSSRGGPANEKLFF
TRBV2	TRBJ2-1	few	CASIPSASSYNEQFF
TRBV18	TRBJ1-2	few	CASSPREGMRVDGYTF
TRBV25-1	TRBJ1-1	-	CASSEFAENTEAFF
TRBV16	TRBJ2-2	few	CASSQSRTGDTGELFF